This T cell receptor beta chain was captured by sequencing in a study of blood T cells in healthy people across ages. V was shortened by 3 bases and J by 11 bases, with 19 bases between the two germline ends. From germline, CDR1 is SGHTA and CDR2 FQGNSA. This CDR3 has 14 residues. The people who gave samples were healthy Caucasians from Russia, aged about 6 to 100. On this clonotype: Its cognate antigen is unknown.

The second PCR ran roughly 6 to 11 cycles with a sample-barcoded 5' primer and J-beta primers. Via MiXCR, TCRdb re-called the 5' RACE reads, giving one row per CDR3 protein. The repertoire consists of 1.5 million to 1.8 million distinct CDR3 sequences, with 35% to 45% occurring once and the leading ten covering just over 4%. Study observations and caveats: No one knew whether donors had CMV, which possibly confounded expanded clonotype changes. Significant beta diversity loss was already apparent by age approximately 42, declining roughly linearly.

The source is a woman under 30 in good health. The sample was blood. The rearrangement uses TRBV7-2 and TRBJ2-5; possibly TRBD2 for D (6 bases). In DNA form, the CDR3 reads TGTGCCAGCAGCTTTGGCATAGGAGGACGGGAGCAGTACTTC. Its translation: CASSFGIGGREQYF.